Given below is one T cell receptor beta chain in context. What it recognizes is unknown. This sample was taken from a study of T-cell memory formation after mild COVID-19. cDNA libraries for TCR alpha and TCR beta, carrying sample barcodes and UMIs, came from 5'RACE with constant-segment primers. TCRdb recomputed calls from the 5' RACE reads with MiXCR, one row per CDR3 protein. The sample holds about 160,000 distinct CDR3 sequences, around a third seen once. Whole-study results and caveats: A subset of responding clones appeared in pre-infection memory, suggesting cross-reactive memory joined. Contracting CD8+ clones were enriched in EMRA, CD4+ mainly in CM and EM. Proof of SARS-CoV-2 specificity was absent for the second-wave clones that crested on day 37.

In germline, CDR1 is LNHDA, CDR2 SQIVND (reference sequence). The CDR3 covers 13 residues. Trimming shortened V by 11 bases and J by 3 bases, and 17 bases separated the two germline ends. The sample taken for sequencing was PBMCs or a T cell subset sorted from them (not recorded which). This TCR came from an adult woman who had mild COVID-19 (a few samples of this study predate the infection). Cell type and time point are not known. This chain uses TRBV19 with TRBJ2-7; tentatively, D is TRBD1 or TRBD2 (6 bases each). This CDR3 is CAPRRGTIYEQYF. DNA of the CDR3: TGTGCCCCCCGCCGGGGGACAATCTACGAGCAGTACTTC.